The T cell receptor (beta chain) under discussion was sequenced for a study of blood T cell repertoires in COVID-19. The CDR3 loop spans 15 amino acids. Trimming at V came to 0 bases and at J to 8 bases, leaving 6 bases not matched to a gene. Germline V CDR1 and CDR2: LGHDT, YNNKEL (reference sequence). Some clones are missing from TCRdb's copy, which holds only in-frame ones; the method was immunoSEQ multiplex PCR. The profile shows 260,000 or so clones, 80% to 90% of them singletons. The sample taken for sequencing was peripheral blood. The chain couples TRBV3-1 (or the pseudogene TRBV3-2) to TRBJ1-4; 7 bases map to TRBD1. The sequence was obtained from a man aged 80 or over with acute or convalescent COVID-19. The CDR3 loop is CASSQDAGGLEKLFF. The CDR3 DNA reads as TGTGCCAGCAGCCAAGATGCAGGGGGATTAGAAAAACTGTTTTTT.